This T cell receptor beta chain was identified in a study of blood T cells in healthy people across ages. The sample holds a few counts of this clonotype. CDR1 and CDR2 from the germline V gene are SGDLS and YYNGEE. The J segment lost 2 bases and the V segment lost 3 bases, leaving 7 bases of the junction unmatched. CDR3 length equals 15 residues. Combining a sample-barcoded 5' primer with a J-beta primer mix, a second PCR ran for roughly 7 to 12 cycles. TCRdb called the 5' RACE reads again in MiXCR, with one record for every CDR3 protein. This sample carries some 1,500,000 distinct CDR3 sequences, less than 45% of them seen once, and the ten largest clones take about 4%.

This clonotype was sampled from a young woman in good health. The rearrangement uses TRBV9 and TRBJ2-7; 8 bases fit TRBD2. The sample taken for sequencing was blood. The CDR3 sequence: CASSALSGSPYEQYF. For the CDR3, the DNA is TGTGCCAGCAGCGCCCTGAGCGGGAGTCCCTACGAGCAGTACTTC. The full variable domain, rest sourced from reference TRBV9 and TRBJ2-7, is DSGVTQTPKHLITATGQRVTLRCSPRSGDLSVYWYQQSLDQGLQFLIQYYNGEERAKGNILERFSAQQFPDLHSELNLSSLELGDSALYFCASSALSGSPYEQYFGPGTRLTVT.